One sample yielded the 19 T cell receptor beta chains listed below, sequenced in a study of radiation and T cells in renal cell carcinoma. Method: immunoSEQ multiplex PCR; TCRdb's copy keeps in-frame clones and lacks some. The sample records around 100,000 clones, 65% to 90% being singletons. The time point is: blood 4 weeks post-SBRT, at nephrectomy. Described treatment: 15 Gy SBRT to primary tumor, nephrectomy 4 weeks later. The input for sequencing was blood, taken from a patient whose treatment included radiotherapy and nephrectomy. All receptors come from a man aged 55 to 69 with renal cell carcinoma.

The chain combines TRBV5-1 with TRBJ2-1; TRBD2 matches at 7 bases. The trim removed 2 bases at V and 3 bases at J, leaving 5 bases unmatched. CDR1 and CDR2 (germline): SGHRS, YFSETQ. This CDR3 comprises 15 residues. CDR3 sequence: CASSLRTRNYNEQFF. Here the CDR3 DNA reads TGCGCCAGCAGCTTAAGGACTAGGAACTACAATGAGCAGTTCTTC.

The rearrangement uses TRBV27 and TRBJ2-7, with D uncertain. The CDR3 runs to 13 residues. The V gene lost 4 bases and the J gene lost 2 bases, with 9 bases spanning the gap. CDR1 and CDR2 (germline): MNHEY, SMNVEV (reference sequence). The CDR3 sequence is CASSSRVPYEQYF. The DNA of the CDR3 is TGTGCCAGCAGTTCCCGGGTGCCCTACGAGCAGTACTTC.

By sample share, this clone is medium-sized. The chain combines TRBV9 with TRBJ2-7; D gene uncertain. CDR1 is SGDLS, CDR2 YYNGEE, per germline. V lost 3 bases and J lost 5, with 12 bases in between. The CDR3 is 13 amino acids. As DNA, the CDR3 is TGTGCCAGCAGCGGACCGAGAAGGCACGAGCAGTACTTC. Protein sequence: CASSGPRRHEQYF.

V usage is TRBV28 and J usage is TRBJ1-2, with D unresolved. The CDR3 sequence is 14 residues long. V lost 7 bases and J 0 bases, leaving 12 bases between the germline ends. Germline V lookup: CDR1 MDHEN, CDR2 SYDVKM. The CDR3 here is CASNIRNSNYGYTF. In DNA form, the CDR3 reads TGTGCCAGCAACATCCGAAATTCTAACTATGGCTACACCTTC.

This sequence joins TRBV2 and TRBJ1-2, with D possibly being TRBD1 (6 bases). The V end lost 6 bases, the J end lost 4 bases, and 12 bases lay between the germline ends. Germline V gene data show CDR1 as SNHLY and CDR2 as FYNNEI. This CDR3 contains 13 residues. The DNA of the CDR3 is TGTGCCAGCAGCGAGACAGGCGTCTATGGCTACACCTTC. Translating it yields CASSETGVYGYTF.

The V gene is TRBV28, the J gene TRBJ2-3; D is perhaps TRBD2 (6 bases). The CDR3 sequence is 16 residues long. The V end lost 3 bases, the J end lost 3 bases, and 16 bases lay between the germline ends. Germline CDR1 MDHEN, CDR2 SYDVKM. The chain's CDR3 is CASSFSPWRGTDTQYF. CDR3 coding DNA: TGTGCCAGCAGTTTCTCACCCTGGCGGGGAACAGATACGCAGTATTTT.

This CDR3 is CASSLGGAGGDKQYF. The CDR3 nucleotides are TGCGCCAGCAGCTTGGGGGGCGCCGGTGGGGACAAGCAGTACTTC. The rearrangement uses TRBV5-1 and TRBJ2-7, with D possibly being TRBD1 (6 bases). V gave up 0 bases and J gave up 8 bases, with 18 bases separating them. The germline V gene has CDR1 SGHRS and CDR2 YFSETQ. The CDR3 is 15 amino acids.

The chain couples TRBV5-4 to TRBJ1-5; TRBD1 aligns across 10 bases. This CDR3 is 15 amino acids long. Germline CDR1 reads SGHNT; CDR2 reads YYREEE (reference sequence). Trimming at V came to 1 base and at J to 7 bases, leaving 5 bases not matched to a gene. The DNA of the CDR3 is TGTGCCAGCAGCTTGCGGACAGGGGGAGGGCAGCCCCAGCATTTT. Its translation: CASSLRTGGGQPQHF.

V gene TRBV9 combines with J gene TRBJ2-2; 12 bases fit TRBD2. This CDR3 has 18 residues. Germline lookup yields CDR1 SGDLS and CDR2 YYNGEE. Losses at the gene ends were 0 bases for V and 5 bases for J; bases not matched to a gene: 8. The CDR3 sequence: CASSVAALAGGFTGELFF. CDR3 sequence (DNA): TGTGCCAGCAGCGTAGCTGCACTAGCGGGAGGTTTTACCGGGGAGCTGTTTTTT.

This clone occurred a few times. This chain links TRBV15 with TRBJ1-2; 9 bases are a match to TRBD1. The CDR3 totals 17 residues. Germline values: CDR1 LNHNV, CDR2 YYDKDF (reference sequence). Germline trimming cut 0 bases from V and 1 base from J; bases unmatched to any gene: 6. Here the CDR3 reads CATSRDGGTGFNYGYTF. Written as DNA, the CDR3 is TGTGCCACCAGCAGAGATGGCGGGACAGGGTTTAACTATGGCTACACCTTC.

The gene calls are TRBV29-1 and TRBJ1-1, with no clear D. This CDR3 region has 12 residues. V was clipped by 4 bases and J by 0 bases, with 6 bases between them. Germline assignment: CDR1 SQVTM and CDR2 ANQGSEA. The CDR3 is CSVALMNTEAFF. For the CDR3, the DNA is TGCAGCGTTGCTCTCATGAACACTGAAGCTTTCTTT.

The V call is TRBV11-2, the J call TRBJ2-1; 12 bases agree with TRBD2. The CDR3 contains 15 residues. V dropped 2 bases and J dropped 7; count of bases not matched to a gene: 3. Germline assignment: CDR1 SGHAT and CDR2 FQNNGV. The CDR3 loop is CASSLLAGGPNEQFF. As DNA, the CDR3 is TGTGCCAGCAGCTTACTAGCGGGAGGGCCGAATGAGCAGTTCTTC. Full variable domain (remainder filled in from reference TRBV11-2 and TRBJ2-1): EAGVAQSPRYKIIEKRQSVAFWCNPISGHATLYWYQQILGQGPKLLIQFQNNGVVDDSQLPKDRFSAERLKGVDSTLKIQPAKLEDSAVYLCASSLLAGGPNEQFFGPGTRLTVL.

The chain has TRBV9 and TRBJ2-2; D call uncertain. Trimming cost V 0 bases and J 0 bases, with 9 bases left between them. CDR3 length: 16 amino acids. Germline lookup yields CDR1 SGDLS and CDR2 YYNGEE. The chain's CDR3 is CASSVVRSSNTGELFF. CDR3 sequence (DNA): TGTGCCAGCAGCGTAGTTAGGTCCTCGAACACCGGGGAGCTGTTTTTT.

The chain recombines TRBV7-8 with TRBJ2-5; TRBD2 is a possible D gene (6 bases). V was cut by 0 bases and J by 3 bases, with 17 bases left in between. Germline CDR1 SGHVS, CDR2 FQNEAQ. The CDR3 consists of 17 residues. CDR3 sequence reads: CASSLALRLGRKETQYF. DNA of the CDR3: TGTGCCAGCAGCTTAGCGCTGAGACTAGGAAGAAAAGAGACCCAGTACTTC. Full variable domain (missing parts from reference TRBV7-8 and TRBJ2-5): GAGVSQSPRYKVAKRGQDVALRCDPISGHVSLFWYQQALGQGPEFLTYFQNEAQLDKSGLPSDRFFAERPEGSVSTLKIQRTQQEDSAVYLCASSLALRLGRKETQYFGPGTRLLVL.

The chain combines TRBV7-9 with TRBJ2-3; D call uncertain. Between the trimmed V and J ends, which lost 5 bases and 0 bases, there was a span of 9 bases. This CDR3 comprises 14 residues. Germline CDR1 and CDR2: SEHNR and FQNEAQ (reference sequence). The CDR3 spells CASSLTASTDTQYF. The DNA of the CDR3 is TGTGCCAGCAGCCTCACTGCTAGCACAGATACGCAGTATTTT.

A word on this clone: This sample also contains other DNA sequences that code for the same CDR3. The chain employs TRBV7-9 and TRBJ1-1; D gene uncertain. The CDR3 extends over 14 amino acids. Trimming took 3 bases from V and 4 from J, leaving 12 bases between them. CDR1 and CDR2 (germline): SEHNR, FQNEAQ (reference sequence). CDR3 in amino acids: CASSFPPGITEAFF. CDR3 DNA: TGTGCCAGCAGCTTCCCGCCCGGCATCACTGAAGCTTTCTTT.

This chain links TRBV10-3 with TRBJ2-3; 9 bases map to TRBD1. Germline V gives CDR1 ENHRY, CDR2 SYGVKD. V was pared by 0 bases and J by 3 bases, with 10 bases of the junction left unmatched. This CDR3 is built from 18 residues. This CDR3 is CAISESVRTGEGTDTQYF. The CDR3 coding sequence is TGTGCCATCAGTGAGTCTGTCCGGACAGGGGAGGGAACAGATACGCAGTATTTT.

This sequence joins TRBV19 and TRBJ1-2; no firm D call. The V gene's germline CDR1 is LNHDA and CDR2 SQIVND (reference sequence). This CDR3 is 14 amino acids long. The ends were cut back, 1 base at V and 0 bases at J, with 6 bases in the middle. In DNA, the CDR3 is TGTGCCAGTAGTATAGTGGAAGCTAACTATGGCTACACCTTC. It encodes CASSIVEANYGYTF.

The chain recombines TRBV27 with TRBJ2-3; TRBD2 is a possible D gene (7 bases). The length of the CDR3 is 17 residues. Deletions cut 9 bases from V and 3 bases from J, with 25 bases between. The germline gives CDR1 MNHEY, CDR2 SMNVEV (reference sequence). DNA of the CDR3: TGTGCCAGATCAAAGGGGGAGGGCCTATTGTGTACAGATACGCAGTATTTT. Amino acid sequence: CARSKGEGLLCTDTQYF.